The rows below give T cell receptor beta chains drawn from one sample of a study of blood T cell repertoires in COVID-19. Measured with immunoSEQ multiplex PCR; TCRdb has only the in-frame clones, and not every one. Among approximately 250,000 clones listed, around 89% were seen once. The sample comprised PBMCs or T cells enriched from blood (not recorded which). The receptor source for this set is a woman aged 35 to 49 with acute COVID-19. Both conserved end residues are part of each CDR3. A D gene is named only where the DNA matches it firmly. Size is stated for part of the rows, as once, few or many counts, or as a class when the clone is expanded.

cdr3_nt | cdr3_aa | v_call | clone_size | j_call | d_call
TGTGCCAGCAGCTTAAGTCCGCGGCGAACTAACTATGGCTACACCTTC | CASSLSPRRTNYGYTF | TRBV11-3 | NA | TRBJ1-2 | NA
TGTGCCAGTAGTATCAGTGGGCAAGGCTTCACTGAAGCTTTCTTT | CASSISGQGFTEAFF | TRBV19 | NA | TRBJ1-1 | NA
TGTGCCAGCAGTACTCTACAGGGGGACTATGGCTACACCTTC | CASSTLQGDYGYTF | TRBV6-5 | NA | TRBJ1-2 | TRBD1
TGTGCCAGCAGCGCAGGTAACACTGAAGCTTTCTTT | CASSAGNTEAFF | TRBV7-9 | NA | TRBJ1-1 | NA
TGTGCCTGGAGTGAGGGGGCGCTCCCTGGGGCCAACGTCCTGACTTTC | CAWSEGALPGANVLTF | TRBV30 | NA | TRBJ2-6 | TRBD1
TGTGCCAGCAGCCACCTCCTGGAACAGCAAGAGACCCAGTACTTC | CASSHLLEQQETQYF | TRBV3-1/TRBV3-2 | NA | TRBJ2-5 | NA
TGTGCCAGCAGCCAAGGACAGCCCACCGGGGAGCTGTTTTTT | CASSQGQPTGELFF | TRBV7-9 | few | TRBJ2-2 | NA
TGTGCCAGCTCATTCCTCAGGGGGAACAATGAGCAGTTCTTC | CASSFLRGNNEQFF | TRBV18 | once | TRBJ2-1 | TRBD1
TGTGCCAGCTCATCACAGGGGGCTATTAGCACAGATACGCAGTATTTT | CASSSQGAISTDTQYF | TRBV18 | few | TRBJ2-3 | TRBD1
TGTGCTAGTGGTCGCTGGACAGGCGACTCCTATAATTCACCCCTCCACTTT | CASGRWTGDSYNSPLHF | TRBV12-5 | NA | TRBJ1-6 | TRBD1
TGTGCCAGCAGTTTATTACAGTCCTACGAGCAGTACTTC | CASSLLQSYEQYF | TRBV12-3/TRBV12-4 | NA | TRBJ2-7 | NA
TGTGCCAGCAGCGTGGCGGGATATACCAACACCGGGGAGCTGTTTTTT | CASSVAGYTNTGELFF | TRBV9 | NA | TRBJ2-2 | NA
TGTGCCAGCAATCGGGGACACGGTGATCAGCCCCAGCATTTT | CASNRGHGDQPQHF | TRBV28 | NA | TRBJ1-5 | NA
TGTGCCAGCAGTCGCCAGGGGGCAGAGAATGAGCAGTTCTTC | CASSRQGAENEQFF | TRBV6-5 | NA | TRBJ2-1 | TRBD1
TGTGCCAGCAGGTCTCCGGCGGGAGAGACCCAGTACTTC | CASRSPAGETQYF | TRBV5-4 | NA | TRBJ2-5 | NA
TGTGCCAGCAGCCAAGATTTGGGTTGGGACAGTTATGGCTACACCTTC | CASSQDLGWDSYGYTF | TRBV3-1/TRBV3-2 | few | TRBJ1-2 | TRBD1
TGTGCCAGCAGCGTAGTCCAGGGAAACACTGAAGCTTTCTTT | CASSVVQGNTEAFF | TRBV9 | NA | TRBJ1-1 | NA
TGCAGCGTTGAAGATCCGCTCGGGAGAAACACTGAAGCTTTCTTT | CSVEDPLGRNTEAFF | TRBV29-1 | NA | TRBJ1-1 | NA
TGTGCCAGCAGTTCACAGGGGGACTATGGCTACACCTTC | CASSSQGDYGYTF | TRBV12-3/TRBV12-4 | once | TRBJ1-2 | TRBD1
TGTGCCAGCAGCCCCAAGTGGGGCGGGAGCGGCAAAACGGATACGCAGTATTTT | CASSPKWGGSGKTDTQYF | TRBV9 | NA | TRBJ2-3 | TRBD2
TGTGCCACCAGCAGAGACAGGTTTGAAGCTTTCTTT | CATSRDRFEAFF | TRBV15 | NA | TRBJ1-1 | NA
TGTGCCAGCAGCTTGACTAGCGCCTTAACAGATACGCAGTATTTT | CASSLTSALTDTQYF | TRBV7-9 | once | TRBJ2-3 | TRBD2
TGTGCCAGCAGTTTAGCGGACTTGAACACTGAAGCTTTCTTT | CASSLADLNTEAFF | TRBV28 | NA | TRBJ1-1 | NA
TGCGCCAGCAGCGTCAGGGGTGGTCTCGTGGAAGCTTTCTTT | CASSVRGGLVEAFF | TRBV10-2 | NA | TRBJ1-1 | NA
TGTGCCATCAGTGGGGGCAGGGGTACTGAAGCTTTCTTT | CAISGGRGTEAFF | TRBV10-3 | NA | TRBJ1-1 | NA
TGTGCCAGCAGCGTCTCAACTAGTTACAATGAGCAGTTCTTC | CASSVSTSYNEQFF | TRBV9 | NA | TRBJ2-1 | NA
TGCGCCAGCAGCCCCGGTCTAAAAACAGGGACTGAAGCTTTCTTT | CASSPGLKTGTEAFF | TRBV5-1 | NA | TRBJ1-1 | NA
TGTGCCAGCGCTGGACAGGGGGCCACCGGGGAGCTGTTTTTT | CASAGQGATGELFF | TRBV7-3 | few | TRBJ2-2 | TRBD1
TGTGCCAGCAGCGCCCCGTACGGAGGCACTGAAGCTTTCTTT | CASSAPYGGTEAFF | TRBV9 | NA | TRBJ1-1 | NA
TGTGCCAGCAGCTTAAATGACAGAGCGCGCCCTGGCTACACCTTC | CASSLNDRARPGYTF | TRBV28 | once | TRBJ1-2 | NA
TGTGCCAGCGGAACAGGGGGCGTGAGTACTGAAGCTTTCTTT | CASGTGGVSTEAFF | TRBV28 | NA | TRBJ1-1 | TRBD1
TGCGCCAGCAGCTTTGGGCGGGGGACTAGCGGGAGTCCCCGGGAGCTGTTTTTT | CASSFGRGTSGSPRELFF | TRBV5-1 | NA | TRBJ2-2 | TRBD2
TGTGCCAGCAGCCAAGATAGTCAGCGTGAGCAGTTCTTC | CASSQDSQREQFF | TRBV3-1/TRBV3-2 | NA | TRBJ2-1 | NA
TGTGCCAGCAGCGTTACAGGGGGGAATCAGCCCCAGCATTTT | CASSVTGGNQPQHF | TRBV9 | NA | TRBJ1-5 | TRBD1
TGCGCCAGCAGTGAGTCGACTAGCGGGAGGGCCTACGAGCAGTACTTC | CASSESTSGRAYEQYF | TRBV10-1 | NA | TRBJ2-7 | TRBD2
TGCGCCAGCAGTGACCAGGGAACGAGCACAGATACGCAGTATTTT | CASSDQGTSTDTQYF | TRBV10-1 | NA | TRBJ2-3 | NA
TGTGCCAGCAGCTCCGGGTACCAAAGAGACGAGCAGTACTTC | CASSSGYQRDEQYF | TRBV7-3 | once | TRBJ2-7 | NA
TGTGCCAGCAGCCGATCGAGGGATGAGCAGTTCTTC | CASSRSRDEQFF | TRBV7-3 | NA | TRBJ2-1 | NA
TGTGCCAGCAGCTTACGGGGCAGGGGTGAGACCCAGTACTTC | CASSLRGRGETQYF | TRBV7-8 | NA | TRBJ2-5 | NA
TGTGCCAGCAGCCCTAGGCAGGGGAACACTGAAGCTTTCTTT | CASSPRQGNTEAFF | TRBV11-3 | few | TRBJ1-1 | NA
TGTGCCAGCAGTAACGACCTCCTAGCGGGAGGGCCGTATTTT | CASSNDLLAGGPYF | TRBV6-2/TRBV6-3 | NA | TRBJ2-3 | TRBD2
TGTGCCAGCAGTCCGAGGGGACAGGGGAGCAATCAGCCCCAGCATTTT | CASSPRGQGSNQPQHF | TRBV27 | NA | TRBJ1-5 | TRBD1
TGCGCCAGCAGCCTAGAGTACACACAGGGTCAAGAGACCCAGTACTTC | CASSLEYTQGQETQYF | TRBV4-3 | NA | TRBJ2-5 | NA
TGCAGTGCCGGCAACCGGGACAGGATGTTCTTC | CSAGNRDRMFF | TRBV20-1 | few | TRBJ2-1 | TRBD1
TGTGCCGTGAGTGAGCGGGTGGGACAGACCCCCGTTCGTGACTATGGCTACACCTTC | CAVSERVGQTPVRDYGYTF | TRBV10-3 | once | TRBJ1-2 | TRBD1
TGTGCCAGCTTGAGCCCCGGCGGAGGCAATCAGCCCCAGCATTTT | CASLSPGGGNQPQHF | TRBV19 | NA | TRBJ1-5 | NA
TGTGCCAGCCACAGGTGGATCTATGGCTACACCTTC | CASHRWIYGYTF | TRBV28 | once | TRBJ1-2 | NA
TGTGCCAGCATTCTAGCGAGGGAGACCCAGTACTTC | CASILARETQYF | TRBV2 | NA | TRBJ2-5 | NA
TGTGCCAGCAGCCGGACAGAAAGCTATGGCTACACCTTC | CASSRTESYGYTF | TRBV12-3/TRBV12-4 | NA | TRBJ1-2 | NA
TGCGCCAGCAGCTTGTTGGCAATATCTTCTGAAGCTTTCTTT | CASSLLAISSEAFF | TRBV5-1 | NA | TRBJ1-1 | NA
TGTGCCAGCAGCCTCACACCGGGTGGTGAAAAACTGTTTTTT | CASSLTPGGEKLFF | TRBV3-1/TRBV3-2 | NA | TRBJ1-4 | NA
TGTGCCAGCAGCTTAGGGCGTCAGGGGTATAATGAAAAACTGTTTTTT | CASSLGRQGYNEKLFF | TRBV7-9 | NA | TRBJ1-4 | NA
TGCGCCAGCAGCTCAGGGGGCGAAGCAGATACGCAGTATTTT | CASSSGGEADTQYF | TRBV5-1 | NA | TRBJ2-3 | TRBD1
TGTGCCAGCAGCCCCCAGGGGGGCAGCTCTAATTCACCCCTCCACTTT | CASSPQGGSSNSPLHF | TRBV9 | NA | TRBJ1-6 | TRBD1
TGTGCCAGCAGCTTACCCCCGGACAGGGGAGTCGGCTACACCTTC | CASSLPPDRGVGYTF | TRBV7-9 | NA | TRBJ1-2 | TRBD1
TGTGCCAGCAGCTTGCCCGGGACTGGCAACACCGGGGAGCTGTTTTTT | CASSLPGTGNTGELFF | TRBV5-6 | few | TRBJ2-2 | NA
TGTGCCAGCAGCAACAAACAGGGGCTTCGGGAAAAACTGTTTTTT | CASSNKQGLREKLFF | TRBV13 | NA | TRBJ1-4 | TRBD1
TGTGCCAGCAGCTCCCGGTTACGGAGCGGGATCTACAATGAGCAGTTCTTC | CASSSRLRSGIYNEQFF | TRBV7-2 | few | TRBJ2-1 | TRBD2
TGCGCCAGCAGCTTAGGACTAGCGGGAATCCATTACAATGAGCAGTTCTTC | CASSLGLAGIHYNEQFF | TRBV5-1 | NA | TRBJ2-1 | TRBD2